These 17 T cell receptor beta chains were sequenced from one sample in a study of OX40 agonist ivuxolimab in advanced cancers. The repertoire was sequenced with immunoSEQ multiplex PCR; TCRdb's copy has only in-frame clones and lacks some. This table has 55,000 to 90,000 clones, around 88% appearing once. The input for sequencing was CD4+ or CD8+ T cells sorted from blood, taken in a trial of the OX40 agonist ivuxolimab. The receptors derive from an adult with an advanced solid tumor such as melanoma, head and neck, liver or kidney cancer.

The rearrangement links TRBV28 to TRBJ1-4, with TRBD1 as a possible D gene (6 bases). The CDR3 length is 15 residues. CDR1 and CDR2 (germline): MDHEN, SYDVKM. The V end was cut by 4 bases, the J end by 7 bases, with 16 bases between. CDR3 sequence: CASSSGGQGREKLFF. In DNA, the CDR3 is TGTGCCAGCAGTTCCGGGGGGCAGGGACGTGAAAAACTGTTTTTT. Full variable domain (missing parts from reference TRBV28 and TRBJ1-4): DVKVTQSSRYLVKRTGEKVFLECVQDMDHENMFWYRQDPGLGLRLIYFSYDVKMKEKGDIPEGYSVSREKKERFSLILESASTNQTSMYLCASSSGGQGREKLFFGSGTQLSVL.

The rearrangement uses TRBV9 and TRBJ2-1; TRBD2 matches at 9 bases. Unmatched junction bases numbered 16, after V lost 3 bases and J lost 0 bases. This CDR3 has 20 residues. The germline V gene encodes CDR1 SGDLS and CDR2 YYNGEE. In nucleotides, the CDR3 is TGTGCCAGCAGCGCCCTGGGCGGGGCGGGAGGGGTTAGCTCCTACAATGAGCAGTTCTTC. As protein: CASSALGGAGGVSSYNEQFF.

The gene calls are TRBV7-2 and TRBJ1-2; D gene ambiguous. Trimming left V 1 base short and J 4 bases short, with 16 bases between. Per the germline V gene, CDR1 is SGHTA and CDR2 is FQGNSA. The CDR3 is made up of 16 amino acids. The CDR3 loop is CASSLDQARMGYGYTF. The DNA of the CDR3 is TGTGCCAGCAGCTTAGACCAGGCACGGATGGGCTATGGCTACACCTTC.

The DNA for the CDR3 is TGTGCCAGCAGTTCGAATTCCAATCAGCCCCAGCATTTT. As protein: CASSSNSNQPQHF. The V and J genes are TRBV6-4 and TRBJ1-5; D is unclear. V gave up 5 bases and J gave up 3 bases, with 8 bases separating them. The length of the CDR3 is 13 residues. Germline V gene sequence: CDR1 MRHNA, CDR2 SNTAGT.

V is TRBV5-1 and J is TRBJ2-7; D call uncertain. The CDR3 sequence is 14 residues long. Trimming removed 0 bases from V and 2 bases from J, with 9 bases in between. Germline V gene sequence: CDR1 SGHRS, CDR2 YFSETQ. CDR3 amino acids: CASSLVPGAYEQYF. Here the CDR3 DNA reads TGCGCCAGCAGCTTGGTTCCAGGCGCCTACGAGCAGTACTTC.

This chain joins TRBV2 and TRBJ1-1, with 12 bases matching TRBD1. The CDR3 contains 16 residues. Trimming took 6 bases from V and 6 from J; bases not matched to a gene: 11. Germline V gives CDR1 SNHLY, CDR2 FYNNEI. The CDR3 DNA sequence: TGTGCCAGCAGCCGGGACAGGGGGCCACGTACGGCTGAAGCTTTCTTT. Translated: CASSRDRGPRTAEAFF.

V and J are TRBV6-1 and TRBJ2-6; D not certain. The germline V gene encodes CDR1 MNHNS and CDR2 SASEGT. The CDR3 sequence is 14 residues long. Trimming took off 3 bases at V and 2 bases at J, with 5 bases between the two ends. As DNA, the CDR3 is TGTGCCAGCAGTGAGCTCGCTGGGGCCAACGTCCTGACTTTC. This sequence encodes CASSELAGANVLTF.

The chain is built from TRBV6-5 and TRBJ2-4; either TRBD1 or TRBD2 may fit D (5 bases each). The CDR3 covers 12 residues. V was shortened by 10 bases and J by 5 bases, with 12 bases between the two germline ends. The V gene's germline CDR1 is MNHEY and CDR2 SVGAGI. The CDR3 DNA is TGTGCCACCGGGACGGAAGAAAACATTCAGTACTTC. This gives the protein CATGTEENIQYF.

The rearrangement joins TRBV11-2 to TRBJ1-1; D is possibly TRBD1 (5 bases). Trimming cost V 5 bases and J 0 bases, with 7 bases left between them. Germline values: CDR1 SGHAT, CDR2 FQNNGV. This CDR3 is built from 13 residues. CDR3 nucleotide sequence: TGTGCCAGCAGCCGGGGACTGAACACTGAAGCTTTCTTT. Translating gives CASSRGLNTEAFF.

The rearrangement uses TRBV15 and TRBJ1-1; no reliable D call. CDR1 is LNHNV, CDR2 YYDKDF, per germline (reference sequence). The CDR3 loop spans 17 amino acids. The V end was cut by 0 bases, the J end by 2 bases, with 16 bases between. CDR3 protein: CATSRDRWKGINTEAFF. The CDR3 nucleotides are TGTGCCACCAGCAGAGATAGGTGGAAAGGGATAAACACTGAAGCTTTCTTT.

In DNA, the CDR3 is TGTGCCAGCAGCCAAACGGACACGAGCTCCTACGAGCAGTACTTC. Translated: CASSQTDTSSYEQYF. The rearrangement links TRBV16 to TRBJ2-7; D may be TRBD1 (5 bases). CDR3 size: 15 residues. V lost 2 bases and J 0 bases, leaving 11 bases between the germline ends. Germline values: CDR1 KGHSY, CDR2 FQNENV.

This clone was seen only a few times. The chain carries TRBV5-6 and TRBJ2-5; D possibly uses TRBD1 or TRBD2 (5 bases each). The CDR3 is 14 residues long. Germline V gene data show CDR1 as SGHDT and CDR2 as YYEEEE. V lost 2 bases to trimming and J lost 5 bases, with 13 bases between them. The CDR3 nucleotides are TGTGCCAGCAGCTTCGGGGTCAGGGTGGAGACCCAGTACTTC. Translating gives CASSFGVRVETQYF.

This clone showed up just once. The CDR3 region has the DNA TGTGCCAGCAGCTCGGACCCAGGGGGGTCCTACAATGAGCAGTTCTTC. This gives the protein CASSSDPGGSYNEQFF. The gene calls are TRBV11-3 and TRBJ2-1, with TRBD1 as a possible D gene (7 bases). The V end was cut by 4 bases, the J end by 1 base, with 14 bases between. The CDR3 runs 16 residues. The germline gives CDR1 SGHNT, CDR2 YENEEA.

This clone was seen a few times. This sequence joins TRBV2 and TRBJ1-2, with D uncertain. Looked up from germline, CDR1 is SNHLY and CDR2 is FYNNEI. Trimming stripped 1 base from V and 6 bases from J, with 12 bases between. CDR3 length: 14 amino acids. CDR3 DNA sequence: TGTGCCAGCAGTGAAGGTTGGGCCGCCGATGGCTACACCTTC. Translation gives CASSEGWAADGYTF.

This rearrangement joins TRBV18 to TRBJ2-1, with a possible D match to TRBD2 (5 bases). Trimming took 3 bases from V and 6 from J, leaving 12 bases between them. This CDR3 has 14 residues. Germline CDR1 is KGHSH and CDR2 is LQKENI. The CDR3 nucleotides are TGTGCCAGCTCACCGGCTACGGGGAGCAATGAGCAGTTCTTC. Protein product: CASSPATGSNEQFF.

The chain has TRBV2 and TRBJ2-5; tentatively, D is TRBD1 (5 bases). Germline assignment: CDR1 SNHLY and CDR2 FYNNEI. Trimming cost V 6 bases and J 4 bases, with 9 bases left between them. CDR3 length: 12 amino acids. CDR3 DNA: TGTGCCAGCAGCCGACAGTTAGAGACCCAGTACTTC. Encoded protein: CASSRQLETQYF.

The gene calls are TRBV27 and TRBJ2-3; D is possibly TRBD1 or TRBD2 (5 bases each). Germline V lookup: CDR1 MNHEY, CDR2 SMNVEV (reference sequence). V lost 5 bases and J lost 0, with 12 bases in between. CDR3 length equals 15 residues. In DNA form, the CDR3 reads TGTGCCAGCAGTCCCGGCTGGGGGAGCACAGATACGCAGTATTTT. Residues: CASSPGWGSTDTQYF.